One and the same sample provided the 16 T cell receptor beta chains below, sequenced in a study of identical twins. TCRdb passed the 5' RACE reads through MiXCR, listing each CDR3 protein once. The profile shows about 240,000 distinct CDR3 sequences, about 10% of them singletons. Specimen: memory T cells sorted from blood. Source of these receptors: a man in his fifties or sixties in good health.

This clonotype was counted ten times or more. V usage is TRBV5-1 and J usage is TRBJ2-3; 10 nucleotides line up with TRBD2. This CDR3 spans 15 amino acids. In germline, CDR1 is SGHRS, CDR2 YFSETQ. The J segment lost 4 bases and the V segment lost 6 bases, leaving 8 bases of the junction unmatched. CDR3 region: CASTPGTSESDTQYF. The CDR3 DNA sequence: TGCGCCAGCACTCCCGGGACTAGCGAATCAGATACGCAGTATTTT.

The table lists this clonotype with a few counts. The rearrangement joins TRBV20-1 to TRBJ2-5; the match to TRBD2 covers 13 bases. The trim removed 8 bases at V and 1 base at J, leaving 4 bases unmatched. CDR1 is DFQATT, CDR2 SNEGSKA, per germline (reference sequence). There are 14 residues in the CDR3. CDR3 region: CSPRTSGSQETQYF. The CDR3 nucleotides read TGCAGTCCCAGGACTAGCGGGAGCCAAGAGACCCAGTACTTC.

In this sample, this clonotype turned up a few times. The V gene is TRBV6-2 or TRBV6-3, the J gene TRBJ1-2, with D perhaps TRBD1 (6 bases). The V end was cut by 2 bases, the J end by 5 bases, with 12 bases between. This CDR3 is 14 amino acids long. Germline V CDR1 and CDR2: MNHEY, SVGEGT. CDR3 loop: CASSYDWGQYGYTF. The CDR3, as DNA: TGTGCCAGCAGTTACGACTGGGGGCAATATGGCTACACCTTC.

This chain links TRBV5-5 with TRBJ2-4; 7 bases map to TRBD2. In germline, CDR1 is SGHKS, CDR2 YYEKEE (reference sequence). The ends lost 0 bases at V and 3 bases at J; junction bases unmatched: 6. There are 16 residues in the CDR3. This CDR3 reads CASSLVGGTFKNIQYF. The CDR3 DNA reads as TGTGCCAGCAGCTTGGTGGGGGGGACTTTCAAAAACATTCAGTACTTC.

This chain links TRBV12-3 or TRBV12-4 with TRBJ1-6; no reliable D call. V lost 3 bases to trimming and J lost 1 base, with 13 bases between them. The CDR3 is made up of 17 amino acids. CDR3 region: CASSFGPGGSYNSPLHF. DNA of the CDR3: TGTGCCAGCAGTTTCGGTCCGGGAGGATCCTATAATTCACCCCTCCACTTT.

At least ten counts were recorded for this clonotype. CDR3 DNA: TGTGCCAGCAGTTACTCATCTTGGCGTAGCGGGGAGCTGTTTTTT. This translates into CASSYSSWRSGELFF. This chain uses TRBV6-5 with TRBJ2-2; D is uncertain. The CDR3 loop spans 15 amino acids. CDR1 is MNHEY, CDR2 SVGAGI, per germline. Trimming took 0 bases from V and 7 from J, leaving 12 bases between them.

There are many counts of this clonotype. For the CDR3, the DNA is TGCAGCGTTGGTCGCCCGGAGGGCGGTCGCAATGAGCAGTTCTTC. Protein: CSVGRPEGGRNEQFF. The chain joins TRBV29-1 to TRBJ2-1; a possible D gene is TRBD2 (6 bases). The V and J ends lost 4 bases and 6 bases respectively, with 19 bases between them. Germline CDR1 reads SQVTM; CDR2 reads ANQGSEA. CDR3 length: 15 residues.

The rearrangement uses TRBV6-2 or TRBV6-3 and TRBJ2-6; 9 bases fit TRBD1. Germline CDR1 is MNHEY and CDR2 is SVGEGT. V dropped 10 bases and J dropped 1; count of bases not matched to a gene: 8. This CDR3 spans 16 amino acids. The CDR3 loop is CATLRDRVSGANVLTF. In nucleotides, the CDR3 is TGTGCCACCCTCCGGGACAGGGTTTCTGGGGCCAACGTCCTGACTTTC.

J is TRBJ1-1 and V is TRBV20-1; TRBD1 agrees at 7 bases. This CDR3 contains 12 residues. The ends lost 4 bases at V and 4 bases at J; junction bases unmatched: 3. CDR1 and CDR2 from the germline V gene are DFQATT and SNEGSKA (reference sequence). CDR3 in DNA: TGCAGTGCTATTAACAGGGGCACTGAAGCTTTCTTT. It codes for CSAINRGTEAFF.

This clonotype was detected many times. This chain uses TRBV6-5 with TRBJ1-5, with a weak D call TRBD1 (6 bases). V lost 4 bases, J lost 1 base, and 14 bases lay in between. This CDR3 has 16 residues. Germline loops: CDR1 MNHEY, CDR2 SVGAGI. The CDR3: CASSLDRSGSNQPQHF. CDR3 DNA: TGTGCCAGCAGTTTGGACAGATCGGGGAGCAATCAGCCCCAGCATTTT.

This clonotype was seen many times. This chain joins TRBV6-1 and TRBJ2-3, with TRBD2 identical over 13 bases. The CDR3 has 17 residues. Unmatched junction bases numbered 9, after V lost 3 bases and J lost 6 bases. Germline V gene data show CDR1 as MNHNS and CDR2 as SASEGT. The CDR3 here is CASSERLAGGIWDTQYF. The CDR3 coding sequence is TGTGCCAGCAGTGAGAGACTAGCGGGGGGAATATGGGATACGCAGTATTTT.

Many counts were recorded for this clonotype. CDR3 DNA sequence: TGTGCCAGCAGCCGGACGGAGACTGAAGCTTTCTTT. Translating gives CASSRTETEAFF. The V call is TRBV12-3 or TRBV12-4, the J call TRBJ1-1, with no clear D. This CDR3 comprises 12 residues. V shed 6 bases and J shed 5 bases, with 10 bases lying between them.

This rearrangement joins TRBV18 to TRBJ2-7, with a tentative D call TRBD1 (5 bases). V shed 5 bases and J shed 5 bases, with 16 bases lying between them. This CDR3 is built from 14 residues. Germline lookup yields CDR1 KGHSH and CDR2 LQKENI. The CDR3 nucleotides read TGTGCCAGCTCAAACCAAGGTACAGGCGACGAGCAGTACTTC. As protein: CASSNQGTGDEQYF.

This clonotype was seen ten or more times. The gene calls are TRBV11-2 and TRBJ2-3, with D possibly matching TRBD1 (5 bases). The CDR3 has 21 amino acids. CDR1 and CDR2 (germline): SGHAT, FQNNGV. Trimming shortened V by 1 base and J by 0 bases, and 26 bases separated the two germline ends. In nucleotides, the CDR3 is TGTGCCAGCAGCTTAGTTGGGGTCTGGGGCTCGACGTCTTCTAGCACAGATACGCAGTATTTT. As protein: CASSLVGVWGSTSSSTDTQYF.

The chain carries TRBV12-3 or TRBV12-4 and TRBJ1-2; D remains ambiguous. The ends were cut back, 4 bases at V and 8 bases at J, with 11 bases in the middle. The CDR3 extends over 12 amino acids. This CDR3 reads CASSSDWAGYTF. The CDR3 DNA follows: TGTGCCAGCAGTTCGGACTGGGCGGGCTACACCTTC.

The CDR3 DNA is TGCGCCAGCAGCCAAGAAGAGCGGAGCACAGATACGCAGTATTTT. This sequence encodes CASSQEERSTDTQYF. The V gene is TRBV4-3, the J gene TRBJ2-3; D is possibly TRBD2 (5 bases). Germline values: CDR1 LGHNA, CDR2 YSLEER. The CDR3 has 15 amino acids. V gave up 0 bases and J gave up 0 bases, with 7 bases separating them.